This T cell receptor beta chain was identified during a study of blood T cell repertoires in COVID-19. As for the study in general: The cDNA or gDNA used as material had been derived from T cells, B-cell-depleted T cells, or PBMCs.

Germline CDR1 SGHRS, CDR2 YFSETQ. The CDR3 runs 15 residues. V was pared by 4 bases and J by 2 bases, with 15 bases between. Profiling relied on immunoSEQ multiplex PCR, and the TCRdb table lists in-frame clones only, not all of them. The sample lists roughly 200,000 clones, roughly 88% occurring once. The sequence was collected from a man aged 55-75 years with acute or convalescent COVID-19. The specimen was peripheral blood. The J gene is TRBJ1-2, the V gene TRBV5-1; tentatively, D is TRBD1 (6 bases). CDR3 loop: CASSARDILNYGYTF. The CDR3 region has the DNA TGCGCCAGCAGCGCCCGGGACATATTGAACTATGGCTACACCTTC.